This T cell receptor (beta chain) comes out of a study of T cells after posttransplantation cyclophosphamide. The data were produced by immunoSEQ multiplex PCR, yet TCRdb's version contains in-frame clones alone and is incomplete. The data contain 10,000 to 15,000 clones, approximately 83% of them singletons. The CDR3 extends over 17 amino acids. V was trimmed by 8 bases and J by 6 bases, leaving 28 bases between them. The chain joins TRBV23-1 to TRBJ1-2, with D maybe TRBD1 (6 bases). TRBV23-1 qualifies as an ORF whose function is uncertain. Sequenced: memory CD4+ T cells sorted from PBMCs. The source of this sequence is a man in his fifties or sixties in good health, CMV-negative, and a related stem cell transplant donor. CDR3 sequence reads: CASGYREVGRGKNGYTF. The CDR3 DNA follows: TGCGCCAGCGGTTACAGGGAGGTCGGGAGGGGGAAGAATGGCTACACCTTC.